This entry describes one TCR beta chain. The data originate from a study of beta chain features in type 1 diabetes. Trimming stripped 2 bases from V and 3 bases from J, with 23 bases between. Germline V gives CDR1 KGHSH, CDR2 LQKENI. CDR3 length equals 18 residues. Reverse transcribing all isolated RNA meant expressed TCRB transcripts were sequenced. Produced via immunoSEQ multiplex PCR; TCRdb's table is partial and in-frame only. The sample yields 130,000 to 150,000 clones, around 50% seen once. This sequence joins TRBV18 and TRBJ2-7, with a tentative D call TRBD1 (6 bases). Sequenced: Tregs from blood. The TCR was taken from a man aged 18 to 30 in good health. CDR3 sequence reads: CASSPFVAFGDRIYEQYF. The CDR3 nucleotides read TGTGCCAGCTCACCATTTGTGGCTTTCGGAGACAGGATCTACGAGCAGTACTTC.